This T cell receptor beta chain derives from a study of T cells expressing NK-cell markers. General study findings and limits: These clonotypes, the leaders elsewhere, also led the CD3+CD56-NKG2C+ fraction in several donors.

Researchers built TCR beta cDNA using 5'RACE template switching with UMIs. Reprocessing the 5' RACE reads, TCRdb reports a single entry for every CDR3 protein and omits DNA. This sample lists 550,000 to 600,000 distinct CDR3 sequences; its ten largest clones have around 4%. Concerning this clonotype: Its antigen is currently unknown.

Germline CDR1 is MNHEY and CDR2 is SVGEGT. This CDR3 comprises 20 residues. The sequence was collected from a man aged 18 to 29 in good health. The rearrangement uses TRBV6-2 or TRBV6-3 and TRBJ2-1; TCRdb reports TRBD2, a call that lacks DNA to check it against. The specimen was blood T cells: a sorted CD56 or NKG2C T cell subset, CD4+ or CD8+ T cells, or bulk PBMC T cells (not recorded which). The CDR3 here is CASSFDAGTDSGRTYNEQFF.